This T cell receptor (beta chain) was observed in a study of T cells in localized non-small cell lung cancer (dated by TCRdb to the early 2020s). About the investigation overall: The study analyzed T cell repertoires of approximately 240 early-stage NSCLC patients, comparing tumors and uninvolved tumor-adjacent lungs. All 240 or so NSCLC patients in the cohort were treatment-naive and had localized lung tumors that were resected. Of the NSCLC patients, fewer than 150 were male and roughly 100 were female, and the mean age was approximately 64 years. Study-wide conclusions, independent of this receptor: Multi-region tumor sequencing was not performed, so intratumor heterogeneity could not be excluded. Because of the exploratory design, TCR variables were selected using unadjusted p-values without false-discovery rate correction. Higher blood T cell density associated with longer overall survival, while higher adjacent-lung clonality associated with shorter survival. A median of 57 of the top 100 tumor clones turned up in the paired uninvolved adjacent lung, and fewer than 35 of those clones also ranked among the top 100 of that same adjacent lung. Uninvolved tumor-adjacent lung showed the highest T cell clonality, higher than tumor, which suggests more focused antigenic responses in the adjacent lung.

At diagnosis, tumor, uninvolved tumor-adjacent lung and peripheral blood were collected and then preserved as a mix of FFPE and fresh-frozen material. For TCR repertoire profiling, blood samples were analyzed in the form of peripheral blood mononuclear cells. For CDR1 and CDR2, the germline V gene lists MNHEY and SVGAGI. V lost 0 bases and J lost 6 bases, and the count of bases not matched to a germline gene is 8. The CDR3 numbers 16 residues from cysteine through phenylalanine. Only the CDR3 portion is preserved as DNA: 48 bases, with reading frame beginning at the first base. Notes on this clone: Its antigen is unknown. No base-level quality is on record; no much larger clone is a single base apart.

The immunoSEQ Assay was used to sequence TCR beta CDR3 regions from DNA. In the authors' own workflow: T cell density was computed as TCR beta template counts normalized to usable DNA estimated by amplifying housekeeping genes. Richness was estimated with the preseqR package, extrapolating to 400,000 templates for PBMC samples and 120,000 templates for tissue samples. Clonality was calculated as one minus Pielou's evenness. Tissue-enriched TCRs were identified by differential abundance testing using productive amino-acid clonotypes, minimum total count 5 and alpha 0.1. The Jaccard Index and the Morisita Overlap Index were used to measure how much the repertoires overlapped between compartments. GLIPH grouped TCR beta CDR3s together with public tetramer-defined viral CDR3s, and a viral motif had to include at least three viral sequences and also show V-gene enrichment. In TCRdb, the immuneACCESS table is reduced to in-frame sequences with V and J assigned. These tables do not hold every clone; where another copy was compared, an unresolved V gene accounts for under half, and the others remain unexplained. The V and J calls and clone size were taken over from that table, and D and trimming were inferred from the DNA. This sample lists around 40,000 clones; 65% to 90% were detected once. The ten largest clones capture 7.8% of the sample.

The chain is assembled from TRBV6-5 and TRBJ2-3, and 8 bases in between align with TRBD1. The material sequenced was PBMCs, taken before any cancer treatment. The receptor comes from a man aged 40-75 years with stage II lung adenocarcinoma. The CDR3 amino acid sequence is: CASSYSYRGSRDTQYF. The bases are TGTGCCAGCAGTTACTCGTACAGGGGGAGTAGGGATACGCAGTATTTT.